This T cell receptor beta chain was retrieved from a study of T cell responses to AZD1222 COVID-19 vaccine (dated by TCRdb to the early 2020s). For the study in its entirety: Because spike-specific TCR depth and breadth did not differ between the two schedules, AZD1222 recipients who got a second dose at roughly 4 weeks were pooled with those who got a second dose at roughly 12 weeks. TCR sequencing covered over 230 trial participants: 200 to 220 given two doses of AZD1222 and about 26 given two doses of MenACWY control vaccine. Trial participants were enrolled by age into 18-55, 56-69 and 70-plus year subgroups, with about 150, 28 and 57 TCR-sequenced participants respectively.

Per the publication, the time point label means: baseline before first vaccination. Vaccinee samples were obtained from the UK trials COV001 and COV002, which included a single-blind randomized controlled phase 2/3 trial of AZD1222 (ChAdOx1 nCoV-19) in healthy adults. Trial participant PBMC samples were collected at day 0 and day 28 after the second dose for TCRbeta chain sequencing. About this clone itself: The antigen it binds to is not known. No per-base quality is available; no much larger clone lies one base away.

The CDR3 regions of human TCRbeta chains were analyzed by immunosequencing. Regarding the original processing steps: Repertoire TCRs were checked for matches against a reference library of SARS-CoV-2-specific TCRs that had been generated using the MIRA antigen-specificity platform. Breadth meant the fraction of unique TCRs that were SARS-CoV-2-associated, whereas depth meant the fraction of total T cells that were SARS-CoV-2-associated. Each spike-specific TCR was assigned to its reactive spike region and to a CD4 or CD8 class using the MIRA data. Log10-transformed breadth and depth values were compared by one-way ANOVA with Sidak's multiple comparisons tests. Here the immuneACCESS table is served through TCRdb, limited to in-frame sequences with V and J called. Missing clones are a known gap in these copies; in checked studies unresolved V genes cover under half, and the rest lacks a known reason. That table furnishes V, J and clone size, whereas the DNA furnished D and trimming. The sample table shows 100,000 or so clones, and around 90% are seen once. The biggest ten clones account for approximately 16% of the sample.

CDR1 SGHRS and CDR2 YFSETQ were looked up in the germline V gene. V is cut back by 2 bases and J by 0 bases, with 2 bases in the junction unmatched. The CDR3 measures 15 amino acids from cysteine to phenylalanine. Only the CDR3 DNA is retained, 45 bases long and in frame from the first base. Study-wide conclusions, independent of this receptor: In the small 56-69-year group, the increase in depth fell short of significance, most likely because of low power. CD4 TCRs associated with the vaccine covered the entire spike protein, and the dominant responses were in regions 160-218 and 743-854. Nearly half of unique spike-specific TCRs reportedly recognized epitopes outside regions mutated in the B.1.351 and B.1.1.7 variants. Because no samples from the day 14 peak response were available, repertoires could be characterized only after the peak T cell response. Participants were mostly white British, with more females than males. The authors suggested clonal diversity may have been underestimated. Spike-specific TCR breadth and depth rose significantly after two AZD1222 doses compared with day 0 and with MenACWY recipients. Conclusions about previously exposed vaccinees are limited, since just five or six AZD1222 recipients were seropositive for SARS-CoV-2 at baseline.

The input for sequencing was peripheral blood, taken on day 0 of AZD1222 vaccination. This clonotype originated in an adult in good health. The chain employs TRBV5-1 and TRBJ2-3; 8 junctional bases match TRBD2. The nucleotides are TGCGCCAGCAGCTTCGCTAGCGGGAGCACAGATACGCAGTATTTT. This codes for CASSFASGSTDTQYF.